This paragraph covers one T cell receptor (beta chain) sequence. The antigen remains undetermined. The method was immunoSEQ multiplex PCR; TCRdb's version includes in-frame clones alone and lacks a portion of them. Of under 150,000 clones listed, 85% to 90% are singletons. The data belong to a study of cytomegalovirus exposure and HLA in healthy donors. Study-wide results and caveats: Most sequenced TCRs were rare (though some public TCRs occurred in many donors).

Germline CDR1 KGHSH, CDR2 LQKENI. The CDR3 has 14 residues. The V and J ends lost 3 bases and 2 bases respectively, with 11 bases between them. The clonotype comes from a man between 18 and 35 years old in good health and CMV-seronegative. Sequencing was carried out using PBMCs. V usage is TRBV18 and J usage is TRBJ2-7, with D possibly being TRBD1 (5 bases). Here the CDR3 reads CASSPSDSPYEQYF. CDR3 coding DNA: TGTGCCAGCTCACCCTCCGACAGCCCCTACGAGCAGTACTTC.